This TCR beta chain was recorded in a study of blood T cell repertoires in COVID-19. Sequencing was performed with immunoSEQ multiplex PCR; in TCRdb, only in-frame clones are kept and a portion is missing. The sample lists approximately 44,000 clones, roughly 89% occurring once. The CDR3 contains 14 residues. V shed 4 bases and J 4 bases; nucleotides not matched to a gene: 5. The germline gives CDR1 LNHDA, CDR2 SQIVND (reference sequence). The rearrangement links TRBV19 to TRBJ2-5; TRBD2 aligns across 8 bases. This sequence was found in a woman older than 75 with acute or convalescent COVID-19. The material sequenced was peripheral blood. In DNA, the CDR3 is TGTGCCAGTAGTAGCGGGGGGCCGGTAGAGACCCAGTACTTC. Encoded protein: CASSSGGPVETQYF.